These 25 T cell receptor beta chains were all obtained from the same sample, sequenced in a study of shared clonotypes between healthy human individuals. Profiled with immunoSEQ multiplex PCR; TCRdb holds only in-frame clones, not every one. The sample yields over 100,000 clones, roughly two thirds seen once. Specimen: memory CD8+ T cells sorted from blood. Subset: CD45RO+ cells pooled with CCR7-negative TemRA cells. All receptors come from a woman in her twenties or thirties in good health.

The chain is built from TRBV14 and TRBJ2-7; D may be TRBD2 (5 bases). Trimming removed 6 bases at V and 7 bases at J, with 16 bases between. The CDR3 contains 13 residues. The germline CDR1 and CDR2 sequences are SGHDN and FVKESK. CDR3 region: CASSSGLLGEQYF. The CDR3 nucleotides read TGTGCCAGCAGTTCCGGACTTCTCGGGGAGCAGTACTTC. Complete variable domain (other parts from reference TRBV14 and TRBJ2-7): EAGVTQFPSHSVIEKGQTVTLRCDPISGHDNLYWYRRVMGKEIKFLLHFVKESKQDESGMPNNRFLAERTGGTYSTLKVQPAELEDSGVYFCASSSGLLGEQYFGPGTRLTVT.

The genes are TRBV9 and TRBJ2-7; unclear D gene. The germline V gene encodes CDR1 SGDLS and CDR2 YYNGEE. This CDR3 is built from 15 residues. The germline V and J ends were trimmed by 0 bases and 4 bases, with 14 bases remaining between them. The CDR3 region is CASSVEEGSFYEQYF. The CDR3 bases are TGTGCCAGCAGCGTAGAGGAAGGTTCATTTTACGAGCAGTACTTC.

In its sample, this clone was seen once. The V call is TRBV19, the J call TRBJ1-4; a weak D match, TRBD1 (5 bases). The CDR3 loop spans 15 amino acids. The V gene's germline CDR1 is LNHDA and CDR2 SQIVND (reference sequence). V lost 4 bases and J 0 bases, leaving 9 bases between the germline ends. The CDR3 nucleotides read TGTGCCAGTAGTACGGGGACTGCAACTAATGAAAAACTGTTTTTT. This encodes CASSTGTATNEKLFF.

In this sample, this clone turned up once. The gene calls are TRBV29-1 and TRBJ2-1; the D gene is possibly TRBD1 (5 bases). V dropped 3 bases and J dropped 9 bases, with 18 bases sitting between them. The CDR3 length is 14 residues. The germline gives CDR1 SQVTM, CDR2 ANQGSEA. The CDR3 sequence is CSVEFKQVKPEQFF. The CDR3 DNA is TGCAGCGTTGAGTTCAAACAGGTCAAACCTGAGCAGTTCTTC.

This clone was found a few times. The chain's CDR3 is CASSDDGDRPYNEQFF. CDR3 in DNA: TGTGCCAGCAGTGATGATGGGGATCGACCCTACAATGAGCAGTTCTTC. The V and J genes are TRBV6-1 and TRBJ2-1; D is uncertain. The ends were cut back, 3 bases at V and 2 bases at J, with 14 bases in the middle. The CDR3 covers 16 residues. The germline gives CDR1 MNHNS, CDR2 SASEGT.

This clone was counted between two and nine times. This chain uses TRBV5-5 with TRBJ2-7; D may be TRBD1 (6 bases). The CDR3 extends over 16 amino acids. The V end was cut by 5 bases, the J end by 2 bases, with 20 bases between. CDR1 SGHKS and CDR2 YYEKEE come from the germline V gene (reference sequence). The CDR3 DNA reads TGTGCCAGCAGTTTCAACACCGGGACACCACCCTACGAGCAGTACTTC. Residues: CASSFNTGTPPYEQYF.

This clone was observed a handful of times. The chain joins TRBV5-1 to TRBJ2-1, with 8 bases aligning to TRBD2. Trimming removed 4 bases from V and 4 bases from J; junction bases left unmatched: 10. From germline, CDR1 is SGHRS and CDR2 YFSETQ. The CDR3 spans 16 residues. The CDR3 DNA reads TGCGCCAGCAGCGGAACTAGCGGACATATTTACAATGAGCAGTTCTTC. It encodes CASSGTSGHIYNEQFF.

The chain has TRBV7-8 and TRBJ1-1; the D gene is possibly TRBD1 (6 bases). The CDR3 has 16 residues. The V end lost 7 bases, the J end lost 0 bases, and 18 bases lay between the germline ends. Per germline, CDR1 SGHVS and CDR2 FQNEAQ. The CDR3 here is CASNQPTGTMNTEAFF. CDR3 bases: TGTGCCAGCAACCAACCCACAGGGACAATGAACACTGAAGCTTTCTTT. Supplemented by reference TRBV7-8 and TRBJ1-1, the full variable domain reads GAGVSQSPRYKVAKRGQDVALRCDPISGHVSLFWYQQALGQGPEFLTYFQNEAQLDKSGLPSDRFFAERPEGSVSTLKIQRTQQEDSAVYLCASNQPTGTMNTEAFFGQGTRLTVV.

The chain recombines TRBV5-4 with TRBJ2-7; 10 bases match TRBD1. The CDR3 has 14 amino acids. The junction had 7 bases not matched to a gene; V was cut back by 4 bases and J by 6 bases. CDR1 SGHNT and CDR2 YYREEE come from the germline V gene (reference sequence). CDR3 region: CASSTGQGCCEQYF. The CDR3 DNA follows: TGTGCCAGCAGCACGGGACAGGGGTGTTGCGAGCAGTACTTC.

This chain uses TRBV28 with TRBJ2-3, with 9 bases lining up with TRBD2. Per germline, CDR1 MDHEN and CDR2 SYDVKM. With V trimmed by 2 bases and J by 3 bases, 6 bases remained unmatched. The CDR3 extends over 16 amino acids. The CDR3 coding sequence is TGTGCCAGCAGTTTACCCCCTAGCGGGGAAACAGATACGCAGTATTTT. It yields the protein CASSLPPSGETDTQYF.

This clone has ten or more counts. The sample has other DNA sequences that encode this CDR3 too. This CDR3 is CASSGGRGNQPQHF. The DNA for the CDR3 is TGTGCCAGCAGTGGGGGCAGGGGCAATCAGCCCCAGCATTTT. The rearrangement joins TRBV6-1 to TRBJ1-5; weak D call: TRBD1 (5 bases). The CDR3 is made up of 14 amino acids. Germline V gives CDR1 MNHNS, CDR2 SASEGT. Trimming shortened V by 4 bases and J by 2 bases, and 9 bases separated the two germline ends.

This clone was found a few times. This rearrangement joins TRBV5-1 to TRBJ2-6, with 11 bases lining up with TRBD2. The CDR3 runs 18 residues. After removal of 4 bases from V and 3 bases from J, the junction contained 9 bases not matched to a gene. The V gene's germline CDR1 is SGHRS and CDR2 YFSETQ. CDR3 protein: CASSELAGGPVGANVLTF. CDR3 bases: TGCGCCAGCAGCGAATTAGCGGGAGGGCCGGTTGGGGCCAACGTCCTGACTTTC.

The V and J genes are TRBV7-8 and TRBJ1-1; D is undetermined. V lost 5 bases and J 0 bases, leaving 19 bases between the germline ends. Germline CDR1 SGHVS, CDR2 FQNEAQ. The CDR3 covers 17 residues. The CDR3 bases are TGTGCCAGCAGCAACAGTGGCCTATCTTCGATGAACACTGAAGCTTTCTTT. It translates to CASSNSGLSSMNTEAFF.

The chain is built from TRBV28 and TRBJ1-1; TRBD1 might be the D (5 bases). The V gene lost 7 bases and the J gene lost 1 base, with 13 bases spanning the gap. CDR3 size: 14 residues. Germline CDR1 MDHEN, CDR2 SYDVKM. The CDR3 reads CASNAGPRNTEAFF. CDR3 DNA sequence: TGTGCCAGCAACGCGGGACCGAGGAACACTGAAGCTTTCTTT.

This clone has ten or more counts. This rearrangement joins TRBV7-9 to TRBJ1-3, with a weak D call TRBD1 (6 bases). Germline V gene data show CDR1 as SEHNR and CDR2 as FQNEAQ (reference sequence). V lost 5 bases and J 3 bases, leaving 17 bases between the germline ends. The CDR3 runs 16 residues. For the CDR3, the DNA is TGTGCCAGCAGCCCCCCGAAAGGGGGAGGTGGAAACACCATATATTTT. Its translation is CASSPPKGGGGNTIYF.

The CDR3 sequence is CAISESQAGSSYEQYF. CDR3 sequence (DNA): TGTGCCATCAGTGAGTCACAGGCGGGGAGCTCCTACGAGCAGTACTTC. The chain carries TRBV10-3 and TRBJ2-7, with D possibly TRBD2 on 6 matching bases. The CDR3 extends over 16 amino acids. Trimming took off 0 bases at V and 0 bases at J, with 12 bases between the two ends. The V gene's germline CDR1 is ENHRY and CDR2 SYGVKD.

This chain connects TRBV14 to TRBJ2-7, with 7 bases identical to TRBD1. V trimming: 4 bases; J trimming: 7 bases; junction bases outside the gene matches: 10. Germline CDR1 reads SGHDN; CDR2 reads FVKESK. This CDR3 region has 14 residues. The CDR3 here is CASSLSQGVEEQYF. The DNA for the CDR3 is TGTGCCAGCAGCCTATCCCAGGGGGTTGAAGAGCAGTACTTC.

A few counts support this clone. The chain is built from TRBV7-9 and TRBJ2-6; unclear D gene. V lost 1 base and J 2 bases, leaving 3 bases between the germline ends. The germline CDR1 and CDR2 sequences are SEHNR and FQNEAQ (reference sequence). The CDR3 is 14 residues long. The DNA for the CDR3 is TGTGCCAGCAGCTTAGGTCCTGGGGCCAACGTCCTGACTTTC. Its translation: CASSLGPGANVLTF. The variable domain in full, with the rest retrieved from reference TRBV7-9 and TRBJ2-6, is DTGVSQNPRHKITKRGQNVTFRCDPISEHNRLYWYRQTLGQGPEFLTYFQNEAQLEKSRLLSDRFSAERPKGSFSTLEIQRTEQGDSAMYLCASSLGPGANVLTFGAGSRLTVL.

V gene TRBV21-1 combines with J gene TRBJ1-5; no DNA check was done on the table's D call, TRBD1. TRBV21-1 is a known pseudogene. The CDR3 has 14 amino acids. The CDR3, as DNA: TGTGCCAGCAGGATACAGGGGGGCAATCAGCCCCAGCATTTT. Residues: CASRIQGGNQPQHF.

This clone was seen once. V usage is TRBV11-2 and J usage is TRBJ2-7, with no clear D. CDR1 is SGHAT and CDR2 is FQNNGV in the germline V gene. The CDR3 is 13 residues long. Trimming took 5 bases from V and 7 from J, leaving 15 bases between them. CDR3 sequence: CASSPQVGSEQYF. The CDR3 DNA reads as TGTGCCAGCAGCCCCCAGGTCGGGTCGGAGCAGTACTTC.

The rearrangement uses TRBV11-3 and TRBJ2-1, with TRBD2 identical over 7 bases. Per germline, CDR1 SGHNT and CDR2 YENEEA. V lost 4 bases to trimming and J lost 8 bases; unmatched junction nucleotides: 11. CDR3 length: 15 residues. Here the CDR3 DNA reads TGTGCCAGCAGCTCCGGGACTACATCAGGCGATGAGCAGTTCTTC. Translating it yields CASSSGTTSGDEQFF.

This chain links TRBV13 with TRBJ1-2; a weak D match, TRBD1 (6 bases). V lost 5 bases and J 7 bases, leaving 17 bases between the germline ends. The CDR3 sequence is 14 residues long. CDR1 PRHDT and CDR2 FYEKMQ come from the germline V gene (reference sequence). The CDR3 sequence is CASSRQGIQSGYTF. The CDR3, as DNA: TGTGCCAGCAGCAGGCAGGGGATTCAGAGTGGCTACACCTTC.

The chain has TRBV5-1 and TRBJ2-7; 7 bases are a match to TRBD1. The CDR3 sequence is 13 residues long. With 4 bases clipped from V and 4 bases from J, the junction kept 5 bases outside the gene matches. The germline gives CDR1 SGHRS, CDR2 YFSETQ. The CDR3 DNA sequence: TGCGCCAGCAGCGTCCGGGACAGATACGAGCAGTACTTC. It codes for CASSVRDRYEQYF.

V is TRBV6-4 and J is TRBJ2-6; no firm D call. The CDR3 runs 16 residues. Trimming removed 0 bases from V and 0 bases from J, with 6 bases in between. Germline CDR1 reads MRHNA; CDR2 reads SNTAGT. The CDR3 sequence: CASSDSEYSGANVLTF. CDR3 bases: TGTGCCAGCAGTGACTCTGAGTACTCTGGGGCCAACGTCCTGACTTTC.

This clone was seen repeatedly, ten times or more. The rearrangement links TRBV30 to TRBJ1-4; 10 bases fit TRBD1. The CDR3 length is 14 residues. V dropped 2 bases and J dropped 6; count of bases not matched to a gene: 3. Germline-derived CDR1 and CDR2 are GTSNPN and SVGIG (reference sequence). CDR3 coding DNA: TGTGCCTGGAGTCCCGGGACAGGGGATGAAAAACTGTTTTTT. It codes for CAWSPGTGDEKLFF.